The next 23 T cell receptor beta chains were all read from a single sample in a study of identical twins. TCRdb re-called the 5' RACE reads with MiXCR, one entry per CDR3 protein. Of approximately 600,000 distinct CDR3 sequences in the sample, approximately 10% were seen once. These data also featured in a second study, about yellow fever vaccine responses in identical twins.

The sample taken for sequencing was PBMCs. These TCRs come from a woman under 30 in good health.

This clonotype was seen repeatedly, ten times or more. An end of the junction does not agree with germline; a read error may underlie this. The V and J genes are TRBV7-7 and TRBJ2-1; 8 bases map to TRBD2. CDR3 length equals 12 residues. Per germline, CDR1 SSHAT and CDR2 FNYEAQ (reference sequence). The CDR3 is CASSRGGGEQFF. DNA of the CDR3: TGTGCTAGCAGCCGGGGGGGTGGTGAGCAGTTCTTC. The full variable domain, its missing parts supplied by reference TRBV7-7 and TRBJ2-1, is GAGVSQSPRYKVTKRGQDVTLRCDPISSHATLYWYQQALGQGPEFLTYFNYEAQPDKSGLPSDRFSAERPEGSISTLTIQRTEQRDSAMYRCASSRGGGEQFFGPGTRLTVL.

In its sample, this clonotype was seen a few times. CDR3 sequence (DNA): TGCAGTGCTAGATTGATCGGGACACCCCTCCACTTT. Its protein product is CSARLIGTPLHF. V usage is TRBV20-1 and J usage is TRBJ1-6; D is undetermined. V was shortened by 2 bases and J by 11 bases, with 10 bases between the two germline ends. The CDR3 contains 12 residues. From germline, CDR1 is DFQATT and CDR2 SNEGSKA (reference sequence).

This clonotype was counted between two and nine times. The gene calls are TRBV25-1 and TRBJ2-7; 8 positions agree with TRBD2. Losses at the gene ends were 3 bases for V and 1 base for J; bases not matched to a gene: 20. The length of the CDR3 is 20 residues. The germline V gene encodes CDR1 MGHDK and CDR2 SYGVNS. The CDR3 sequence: CASSDRTSGPGRGQSYEQYF. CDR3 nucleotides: TGTGCCAGCAGTGACCGTACTAGCGGTCCTGGGCGGGGACAATCCTACGAGCAGTACTTC.

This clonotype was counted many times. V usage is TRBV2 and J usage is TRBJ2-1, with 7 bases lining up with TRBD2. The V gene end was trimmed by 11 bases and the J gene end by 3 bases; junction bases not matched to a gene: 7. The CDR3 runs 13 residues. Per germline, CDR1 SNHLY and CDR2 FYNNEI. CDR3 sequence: CASERGGYNEQFF. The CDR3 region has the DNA TGTGCCTCCGAGCGGGGAGGCTACAATGAGCAGTTCTTC.

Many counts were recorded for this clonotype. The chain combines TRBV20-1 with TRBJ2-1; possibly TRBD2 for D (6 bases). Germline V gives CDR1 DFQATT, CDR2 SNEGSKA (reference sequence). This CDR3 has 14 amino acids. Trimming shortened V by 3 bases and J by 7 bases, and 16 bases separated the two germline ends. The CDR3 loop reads CSASGLGDWNEQFF. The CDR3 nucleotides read TGCAGTGCTAGTGGTCTAGGGGACTGGAATGAGCAGTTCTTC.

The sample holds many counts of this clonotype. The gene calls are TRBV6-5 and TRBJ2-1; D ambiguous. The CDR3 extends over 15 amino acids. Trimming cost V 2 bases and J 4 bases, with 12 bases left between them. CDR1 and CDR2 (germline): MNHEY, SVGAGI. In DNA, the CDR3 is TGTGCCAGCAGTTACAAGGGTGAGGTATACAATGAGCAGTTCTTC. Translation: CASSYKGEVYNEQFF.

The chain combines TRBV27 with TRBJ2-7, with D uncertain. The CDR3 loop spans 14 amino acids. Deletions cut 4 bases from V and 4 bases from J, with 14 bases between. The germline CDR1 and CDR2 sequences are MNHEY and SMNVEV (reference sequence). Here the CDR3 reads CASSSKGMAYEQYF. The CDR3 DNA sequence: TGTGCCAGCAGTTCTAAAGGGATGGCTTACGAGCAGTACTTC.

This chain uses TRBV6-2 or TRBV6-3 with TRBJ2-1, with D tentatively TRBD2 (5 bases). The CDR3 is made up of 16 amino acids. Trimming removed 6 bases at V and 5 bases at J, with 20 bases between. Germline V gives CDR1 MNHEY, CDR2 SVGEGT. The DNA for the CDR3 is TGTGCCAGCAGATCCCTTACTAGTTTCCTAAACAATGAGCAGTTCTTC. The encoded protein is CASRSLTSFLNNEQFF.

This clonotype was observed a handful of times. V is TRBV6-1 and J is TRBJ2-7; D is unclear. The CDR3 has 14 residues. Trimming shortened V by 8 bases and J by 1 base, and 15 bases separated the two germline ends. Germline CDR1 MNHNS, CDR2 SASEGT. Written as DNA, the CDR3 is TGTGCCAGCCTCTTGACTCGAAAATCCTACGAGCAGTACTTC. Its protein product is CASLLTRKSYEQYF.

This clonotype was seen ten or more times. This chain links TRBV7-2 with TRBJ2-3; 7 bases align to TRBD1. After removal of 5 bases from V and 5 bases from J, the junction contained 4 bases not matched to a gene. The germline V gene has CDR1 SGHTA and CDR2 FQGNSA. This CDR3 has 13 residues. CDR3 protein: CASSPDREDTQYF. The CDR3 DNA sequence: TGTGCCAGCAGCCCAGACAGGGAAGATACGCAGTATTTT.

The DNA for the CDR3 is TGTGCCAGCAGCTCCAAAAATCTAGCGGGAGGGCGGTATACGCAGTATTTT. Amino acid sequence: CASSSKNLAGGRYTQYF. The V call is TRBV11-2, the J call TRBJ2-3; 12 nucleotides match TRBD2. Trimming cost V 4 bases and J 7 bases; bases outside gene matches: 12. Per the germline V gene, CDR1 is SGHAT and CDR2 is FQNNGV. The CDR3 has 17 residues.

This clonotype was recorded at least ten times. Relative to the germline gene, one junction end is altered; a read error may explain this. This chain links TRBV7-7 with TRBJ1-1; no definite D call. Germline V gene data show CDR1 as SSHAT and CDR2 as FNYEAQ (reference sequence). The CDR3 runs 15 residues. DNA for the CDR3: TGTGCTAGCAGCAGTCACGGAGAAATGAACACTGAAGCTTTCTTT. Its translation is CASSSHGEMNTEAFF.

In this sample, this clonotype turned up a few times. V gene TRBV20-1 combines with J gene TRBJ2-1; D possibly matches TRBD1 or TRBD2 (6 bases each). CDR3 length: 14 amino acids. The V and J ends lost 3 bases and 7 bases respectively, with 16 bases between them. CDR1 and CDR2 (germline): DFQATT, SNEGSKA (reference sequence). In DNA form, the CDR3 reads TGCAGTGCTAGCGGGAGAGGGGGGTCAAATGAGCAGTTCTTC. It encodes CSASGRGGSNEQFF.

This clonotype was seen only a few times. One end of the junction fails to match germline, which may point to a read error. The CDR3 protein is CASSLALPGTGALF. CDR3 coding DNA: TGTGCCAGCAGCTTAGCATTACCCGGGACAGGGGCCCTTTTT. The chain combines TRBV7-2 with TRBJ1-1; 10 bases match TRBD1. The germline V gene encodes CDR1 SGHTA and CDR2 FQGNSA. The CDR3 length is 14 residues.

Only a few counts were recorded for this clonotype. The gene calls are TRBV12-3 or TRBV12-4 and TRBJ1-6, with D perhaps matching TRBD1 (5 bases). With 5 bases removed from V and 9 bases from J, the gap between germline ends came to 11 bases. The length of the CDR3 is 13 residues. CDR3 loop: CASSDTGGSPLHF. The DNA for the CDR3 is TGTGCCAGCAGTGATACAGGCGGTTCACCCCTCCACTTT.

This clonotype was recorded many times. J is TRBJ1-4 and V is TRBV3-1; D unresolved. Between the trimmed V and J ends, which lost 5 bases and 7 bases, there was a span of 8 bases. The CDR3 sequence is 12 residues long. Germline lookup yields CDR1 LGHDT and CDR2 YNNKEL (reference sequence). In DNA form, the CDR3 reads TGTGCCAGCAGCGCCGCGGGTGAAAAACTGTTTTTT. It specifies CASSAAGEKLFF.

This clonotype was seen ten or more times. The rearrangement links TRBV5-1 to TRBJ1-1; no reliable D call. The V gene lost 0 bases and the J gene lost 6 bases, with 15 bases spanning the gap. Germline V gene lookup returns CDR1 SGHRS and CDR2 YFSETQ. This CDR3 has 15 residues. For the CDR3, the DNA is TGCGCCAGCAGCTTGGGGCAGCTTATTCTATCTGAAGCTTTCTTT. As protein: CASSLGQLILSEAFF.

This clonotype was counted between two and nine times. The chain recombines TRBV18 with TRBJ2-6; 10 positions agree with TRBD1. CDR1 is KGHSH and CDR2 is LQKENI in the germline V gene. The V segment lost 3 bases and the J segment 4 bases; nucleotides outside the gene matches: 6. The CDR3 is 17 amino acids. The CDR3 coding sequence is TGTGCCAGCTCACCCGGGACAGGGGCTACCGGGGCCAACGTCCTGACTTTC. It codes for CASSPGTGATGANVLTF.

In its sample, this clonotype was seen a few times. The CDR3 loop reads CASSSPASGANVLTF. Here the CDR3 DNA reads TGTGCCAGCAGCTCCCCAGCCTCTGGGGCCAACGTCCTGACTTTC. The chain carries TRBV7-2 and TRBJ2-6; D gene uncertain. From germline, CDR1 is SGHTA and CDR2 FQGNSA. This CDR3 comprises 15 residues. V lost 4 bases, J lost 0 bases, and 7 bases lay in between.

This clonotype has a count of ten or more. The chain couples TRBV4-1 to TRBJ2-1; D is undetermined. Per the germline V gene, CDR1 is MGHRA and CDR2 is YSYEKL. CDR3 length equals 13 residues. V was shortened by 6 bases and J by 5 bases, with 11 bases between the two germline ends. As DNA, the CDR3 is TGCGCCAGCAGTTCGAGACGGAACAATGAGCAGTTCTTC. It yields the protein CASSSRRNNEQFF.

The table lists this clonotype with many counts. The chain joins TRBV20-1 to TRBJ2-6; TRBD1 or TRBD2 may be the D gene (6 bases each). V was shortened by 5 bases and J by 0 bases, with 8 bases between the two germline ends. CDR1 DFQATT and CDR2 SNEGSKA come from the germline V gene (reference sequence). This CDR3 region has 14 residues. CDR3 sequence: CSAGGGSGANVLTF. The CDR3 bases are TGCAGTGCTGGAGGGGGCTCTGGGGCCAACGTCCTGACTTTC.

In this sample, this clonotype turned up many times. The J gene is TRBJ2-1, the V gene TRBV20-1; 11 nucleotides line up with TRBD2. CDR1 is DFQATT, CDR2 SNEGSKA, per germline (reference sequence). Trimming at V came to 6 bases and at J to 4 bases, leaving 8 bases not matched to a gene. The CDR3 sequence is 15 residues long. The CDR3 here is CSAPLAGGHYNEQFF. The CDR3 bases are TGCAGTGCGCCTCTAGCGGGAGGCCATTACAATGAGCAGTTCTTC.

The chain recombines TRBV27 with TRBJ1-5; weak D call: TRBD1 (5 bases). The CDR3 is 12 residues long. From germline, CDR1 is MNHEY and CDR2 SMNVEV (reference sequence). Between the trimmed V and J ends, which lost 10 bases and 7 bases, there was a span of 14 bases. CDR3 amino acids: CANLLGGQPQHF. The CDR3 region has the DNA TGTGCCAACCTGCTGGGGGGACAGCCCCAGCATTTT.